The 10 T cell receptor beta chains presented below share a single source sample, sequenced in a study of blood T cell repertoires in COVID-19. Profiling relied on immunoSEQ multiplex PCR, and the TCRdb table lists in-frame clones only, not all of them. The sample has about 50,000 clones, approximately 89% seen once; the top ten hold around a sixth. Sequencing was done on a sample of peripheral blood. These receptors all come from a man between 60 and 70 years old with active or convalescent COVID-19.

The rearrangement joins TRBV27 to TRBJ2-7, with D hard to call. V was trimmed by 6 bases and J by 5 bases, leaving 14 bases between them. The CDR3 length is 13 residues. Germline CDR1 is MNHEY and CDR2 is SMNVEV (reference sequence). Written as DNA, the CDR3 is TGTGCCAGCAGCTCCTCTAAAAGTGACGAGCAGTACTTC. It codes for CASSSSKSDEQYF.

The chain is built from TRBV19 and TRBJ2-7; 7 positions match TRBD2. After removal of 4 bases from V and 3 bases from J, the junction contained 0 bases not matched to a gene. This CDR3 is 12 amino acids long. Germline CDR1 reads LNHDA; CDR2 reads SQIVND (reference sequence). As DNA, the CDR3 is TGTGCCAGTAGTAGCGGGGGCTACGAGCAGTACTTC. Its protein is CASSSGGYEQYF.

The V and J genes are TRBV7-2 and TRBJ2-2, with D unclear. The ends were cut back, 2 bases at V and 2 bases at J, with 6 bases in the middle. CDR1 and CDR2 from the germline V gene are SGHTA and FQGNSA. The CDR3 spans 14 residues. The CDR3 nucleotides read TGTGCCAGCAGCTTATCCCCTAACACCGGGGAGCTGTTTTTT. Its translation is CASSLSPNTGELFF.

The V gene is TRBV6-5, the J gene TRBJ1-6, with no clear D. The V gene lost 5 bases and the J gene lost 2 bases, with 4 bases spanning the gap. The CDR3 consists of 13 residues. Per germline, CDR1 MNHEY and CDR2 SVGAGI. In DNA, the CDR3 is TGTGCCAGCAGTCAGGCCTATAATTCACCCCTCCACTTT. Its translation is CASSQAYNSPLHF.

This chain joins TRBV18 and TRBJ2-5, with D possibly matching TRBD2 (6 bases). From germline, CDR1 is KGHSH and CDR2 LQKENI. This CDR3 has 13 residues. The germline V and J ends were trimmed by 2 bases and 2 bases, with 6 bases remaining between them. DNA for the CDR3: TGTGCCAGCTCACCAGCGGGGCAAGAGACCCAGTACTTC. Translating it yields CASSPAGQETQYF.

The J gene is TRBJ1-2, the V gene TRBV19; TRBD1 might be the D (5 bases). Germline V CDR1 and CDR2: LNHDA, SQIVND (reference sequence). CDR3 length: 16 residues. Trimming shortened V by 4 bases and J by 1 base, and 16 bases separated the two germline ends. Here the CDR3 reads CASSTPREGLNYGYTF. CDR3 nucleotide sequence: TGTGCCAGTAGTACCCCCCGGGAGGGACTTAACTATGGCTACACCTTC.

This clone was seen only once. This sequence joins TRBV6-5 and TRBJ2-7; a weak D match, TRBD1 (5 bases). This CDR3 comprises 14 residues. V lost 6 bases, J lost 6 bases, and 18 bases lay in between. Looked up from germline, CDR1 is MNHEY and CDR2 is SVGAGI. The CDR3 sequence is CASSSPGSLFEQYF. The CDR3 region has the DNA TGTGCCAGCAGCTCTCCAGGGTCCCTATTCGAGCAGTACTTC.

This clone was detected a few times. The chain uses TRBV19 and TRBJ2-3, with D perhaps TRBD1 (6 bases). CDR3 size: 15 residues. Germline V gene sequence: CDR1 LNHDA, CDR2 SQIVND (reference sequence). With 6 bases removed from V and 7 bases from J, the gap between germline ends came to 20 bases. CDR3 loop: CASSQIYRASYTQYF. The CDR3, as DNA: TGTGCCAGTAGCCAAATATACAGGGCCTCGTATACGCAGTATTTT.

The rearrangement uses TRBV3-1 (or the pseudogene TRBV3-2) and TRBJ1-2; 7 bases map to TRBD1. The germline V gene has CDR1 LGHDT and CDR2 YNNKEL (reference sequence). The CDR3 runs 16 residues. Trimming cost V 4 bases and J 6 bases; bases outside gene matches: 14. This CDR3 is CASSLGQVEPSDGYTF. In nucleotides, the CDR3 is TGTGCCAGCAGCCTTGGACAGGTTGAACCATCGGATGGCTACACCTTC.

A few counts support this clone. This chain links TRBV6-1 with TRBJ2-2, with D possibly matching TRBD1 (6 bases). V lost 5 bases to trimming and J lost 8 bases, with 9 bases between them. The CDR3 runs to 12 residues. Germline V CDR1 and CDR2: MNHNS, SASEGT. This CDR3 is CASSYGTGELFF. CDR3 nucleotides: TGTGCCAGCAGTTATGGGACAGGGGAGCTGTTTTTT.